The 24 T cell receptor beta chains in this list originate from one sample, sequenced in a study of monozygotic twins with inflammatory bowel disease. From its re-call of the 5' RACE reads, TCRdb lists each CDR3 protein once, without DNA. Recorded for this sample: approximately 400,000 distinct CDR3 sequences. The sample was blood. All receptors come from a human donor with ulcerative colitis or Crohn's disease, or a healthy co-twin of an affected twin (not recorded which).

CDR3: CASSLDFEGSYEQYF. This chain links TRBV11-2 with TRBJ2-7. Germline V lookup: CDR1 SGHAT, CDR2 FQNNGV. CDR3 size: 15 residues.

V gene TRBV7-9 combines with J gene TRBJ1-1; the D gene TCRdb calls, TRBD1, cannot be checked with no DNA. The CDR3 consists of 16 residues. Germline V gives CDR1 SEHNR, CDR2 FQNEAQ (reference sequence). The CDR3 is CASSSRPGTGNTEAFF.

This chain links TRBV29-1 with TRBJ2-5; the D gene TCRdb calls, TRBD1, cannot be checked with no DNA. The CDR3 extends over 15 amino acids. The V gene's germline CDR1 is SQVTM and CDR2 ANQGSEA. CDR3 amino acids: CSAPKEDGSQETQYF.

V and J are TRBV20-1 and TRBJ1-4; TCRdb lists TRBD1, though no DNA is available to test this call. The CDR3 length is 13 residues. Germline V CDR1 and CDR2: DFQATT, SNEGSKA (reference sequence). The chain's CDR3 is CSASTGGLEKLFF.

CDR3 region: CASSLLPGQGDTEAFF. The V gene is TRBV5-1, the J gene TRBJ1-1; as DNA is missing, the TRBD1 call by TCRdb cannot be tested. This CDR3 contains 16 residues. Germline CDR1 SGHRS, CDR2 YFSETQ.

CDR3 amino acids: CAIGDGSSGNTIYF. The chain employs TRBV10-3 and TRBJ1-3; TCRdb selects TRBD1, and the lack of DNA leaves this call unchecked. CDR3 length: 14 amino acids. Germline V gene sequence: CDR1 ENHRY, CDR2 SYGVKD.

The V and J genes are TRBV2 and TRBJ2-1; TCRdb proposes TRBD1, but this gene call is untestable without DNA. This CDR3 has 15 amino acids. Germline lookup yields CDR1 SNHLY and CDR2 FYNNEI. The CDR3 region is CASSDMVGGYNEQFF.

The chain recombines TRBV5-6 with TRBJ2-1. Germline V gene sequence: CDR1 SGHDT, CDR2 YYEEEE. This CDR3 is 16 amino acids long. CDR3 amino acids: CASSLRIESSYNEQFF.

The chain is built from TRBV20-1 and TRBJ2-3; with no DNA, the TCRdb D assignment of TRBD1 cannot be verified. The germline V gene has CDR1 DFQATT and CDR2 SNEGSKA (reference sequence). The CDR3 loop spans 13 amino acids. CDR3 loop: CSAPGWGTDTQYF.

The chain is built from TRBV20-1 and TRBJ2-7. The CDR3 is 12 amino acids. Germline CDR1 DFQATT, CDR2 SNEGSKA (reference sequence). The CDR3 spells CSASLDFYEQYF.

The V and J genes are TRBV19 and TRBJ2-1; there is no DNA to check the TCRdb D call of TRBD1. The CDR3 covers 13 residues. Germline-derived CDR1 and CDR2 are LNHDA and SQIVND (reference sequence). The CDR3 is CASSPLGDNEQFF.

The chain joins TRBV7-2 to TRBJ1-4. The CDR3 totals 16 residues. The germline gives CDR1 SGHTA, CDR2 FQGNSA. This CDR3 reads CASSTRLGDFGEKLFF.

This chain uses TRBV28 with TRBJ2-7; TCRdb's D call, TRBD1, is unchecked because there is no DNA. The CDR3 extends over 15 amino acids. The V gene's germline CDR1 is MDHEN and CDR2 SYDVKM. CDR3 sequence reads: CASSKRGGSSYEQYF.

V and J are TRBV10-3 and TRBJ1-5; lacking DNA, the TRBD1 call made by TCRdb goes unchecked. Germline CDR1 is ENHRY and CDR2 is SYGVKD. The CDR3 spans 13 residues. CDR3 protein: CAINAQEGQPQHF.

The chain carries TRBV7-2 and TRBJ2-1; TCRdb outputs TRBD1, but without DNA this stays unchecked. Germline V gene lookup returns CDR1 SGHTA and CDR2 FQGNSA. The CDR3 is 17 amino acids. The CDR3 region is CASSPQARTGGANEQFF.

The J gene is TRBJ2-2, the V gene TRBV9. This CDR3 is built from 14 residues. Germline lookup yields CDR1 SGDLS and CDR2 YYNGEE. CDR3 in amino acids: CASRFASNTGELFF.

The J gene is TRBJ1-5, the V gene TRBV5-6. The V gene's germline CDR1 is SGHDT and CDR2 YYEEEE. The CDR3 is 20 amino acids. CDR3 sequence: CASSLGATPDQLLSNQPQHF.

V usage is TRBV2 and J usage is TRBJ1-4. Germline CDR1 is SNHLY and CDR2 is FYNNEI. There are 15 residues in the CDR3. The CDR3 protein is CASSEGTKAGEKLFF.

V is TRBV19 and J is TRBJ2-7; the D call from TCRdb, TRBD1, cannot be confirmed without DNA. The germline V gene has CDR1 LNHDA and CDR2 SQIVND (reference sequence). This CDR3 region has 14 residues. The CDR3 sequence: CASSITGTGGEQYF.

The chain has TRBV20-1 and TRBJ1-2; the TCRdb call, TRBD1, lacks DNA for checking. Looked up from germline, CDR1 is DFQATT and CDR2 is SNEGSKA (reference sequence). This CDR3 has 14 amino acids. The CDR3 here is CSAREGTGRYGYTF.

Here the CDR3 reads CSVGGDQPQHF. The rearrangement links TRBV29-1 to TRBJ1-5; there is no DNA to check the TCRdb D call of TRBD1. CDR1 and CDR2 from the germline V gene are SQVTM and ANQGSEA. CDR3 length: 11 residues.

The CDR3 here is CASSPIQAYNEQFF. This chain links TRBV18 with TRBJ2-1. CDR3 size: 14 residues. The germline V gene has CDR1 KGHSH and CDR2 LQKENI.

The chain is built from TRBV18 and TRBJ1-6. This CDR3 is 13 amino acids long. The germline V gene encodes CDR1 KGHSH and CDR2 LQKENI. The CDR3 loop reads CASCKGWNSPLHF.

The genes are TRBV4-2 and TRBJ1-3. Germline V gene lookup returns CDR1 LGHNA and CDR2 YNFKEQ. The CDR3 totals 16 residues. The CDR3 protein is CASSRGARDSGNTIYF.